This T cell receptor beta chain derives from a study of regulatory T cells in long-lasting Graves disease. Study outcomes and limitations: The TCR repertoire of persistent Graves' patients was less diverse than that of newly diagnosed ones. Persistent disease preferred TRBV28, TRBJ1-2 and TRBJ2-5; new disease, TRBV20-1 and TRBJ2-1.

Germline CDR1 and CDR2: SNHLY and FYNNEI. The CDR3 has 14 residues. V lost 4 bases and J 4 bases, leaving 13 bases between the germline ends. According to the study, TCR beta libraries were built with iRepertoire HTBI primers and CDR3-region Arm-PCR. TCRdb processed the multiplex PCR reads anew with MiXCR; each CDR3 protein has one entry. The sample holds some 240,000 distinct CDR3 sequences, roughly 19% seen once. With regard to this clonotype: Its matching antigen is unknown.

Time point noted: newly diagnosed GD, antithyroid drugs for less than 3 months. Isolated PBMC RNA provided the starting material for the TCR library. Per American Thyroid Association guidelines, Graves' disease was diagnosed. This sample was also put to use in a study of T cells in Graves' hyperthyroidism and ophthalmopathy. That paper notes: HTBI primers drove first-round RT-PCR of the TCR CDR3.

The material was peripheral blood mononuclear cells (PBMCs), obtained at new diagnosis, from a patient treated with antithyroid drugs. The V and J genes are TRBV2 and TRBJ2-5, with TRBD2 as a possible D gene (6 bases). This clonotype originated in a woman under 40 with Graves disease. The CDR3 DNA follows: TGTGCCAGCAGTGCCGACAACGGGGGAGAGACCCAGTACTTC. Protein: CASSADNGGETQYF.